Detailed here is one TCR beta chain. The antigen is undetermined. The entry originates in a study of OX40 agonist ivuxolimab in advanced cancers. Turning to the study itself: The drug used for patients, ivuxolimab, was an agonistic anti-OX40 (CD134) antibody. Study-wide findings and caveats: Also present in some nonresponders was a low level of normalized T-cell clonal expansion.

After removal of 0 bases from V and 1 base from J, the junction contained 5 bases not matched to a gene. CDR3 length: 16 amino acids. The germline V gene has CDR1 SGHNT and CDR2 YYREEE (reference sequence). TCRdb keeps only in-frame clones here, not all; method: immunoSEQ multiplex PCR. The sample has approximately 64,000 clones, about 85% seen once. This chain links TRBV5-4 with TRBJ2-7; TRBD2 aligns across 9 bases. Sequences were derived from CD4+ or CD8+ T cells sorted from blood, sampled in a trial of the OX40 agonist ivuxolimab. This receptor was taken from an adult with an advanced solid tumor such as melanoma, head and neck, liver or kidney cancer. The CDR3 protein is CASSLDGGRVSYEQYF. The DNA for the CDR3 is TGTGCCAGCAGCTTGGATGGCGGGAGGGTTTCCTACGAGCAGTACTTC.